A selection of T cell receptor beta chains follows, all from one sample in a study of CD8 T cells in ankylosing spondylitis. TCRdb analysed the 5' RACE reads with MiXCR anew, one entry per CDR3 protein. The sample records around 430,000 distinct CDR3 sequences, approximately 17% being singletons. Sequencing was performed on blood, either unsorted or a sorted T cell fraction (not recorded which). The receptors come from a male donor with ankylosing spondylitis. Both conserved end residues are part of each CDR3. A D gene is named only where the DNA matches it firmly. A row's size may be missing; if present it is once, few, many or a size class.

CDR3	DNA	length	J	V	size	D
CAWSVGRANTEAFF	TGTGCCTGGAGTGTGGGCAGGGCGAACACTGAAGCTTTCTTT	14	TRBJ1-1	TRBV30	NA	NA
CASLRAGDEQYF	TGTGCCAGCCTGCGGGCAGGGGACGAGCAGTACTTC	12	TRBJ2-7	TRBV7-9	many	NA
CASRKQGTMNTEAFF	TGTGCCAGCAGGAAACAGGGAACAATGAACACTGAAGCTTTCTTT	15	TRBJ1-1	TRBV12-3/TRBV12-4	few	NA
CASSQDARLAGVPSVNEQFF	TGCGCCAGCAGCCAAGACGCCCGACTAGCGGGAGTACCTTCAGTGAATGAGCAGTTCTTC	20	TRBJ2-1	TRBV4-3	many	TRBD2
CASSVVLSSNQPQHF	TGTGCCAGCAGTGTCGTTTTGTCTAGCAATCAGCCCCAGCATTTT	15	TRBJ1-5	TRBV6-1	many	NA
CASSGRTSGVYEQYF	TGTGCCAGCAGCGGACGGACTAGCGGAGTGTACGAGCAGTACTTC	15	TRBJ2-7	TRBV11-2	few	TRBD2
CASSPIKLDTQYF	TGTGCCAGCAGCCCTATTAAGTTAGATACGCAGTATTTT	13	TRBJ2-3	TRBV7-9	once	NA
CSVSGGQGVYNEQFF	TGCAGCGTCTCAGGGGGACAGGGGGTATACAATGAGCAGTTCTTC	15	TRBJ2-1	TRBV29-1	many	TRBD1
CSATTFGNQPQHF	TGCAGTGCTACCACATTTGGTAATCAGCCCCAGCATTTT	13	TRBJ1-5	TRBV20-1	NA	NA
CSARTWTGANTEAFF	TGCAGTGCTAGAACTTGGACAGGAGCAAACACTGAAGCTTTCTTT	15	TRBJ1-1	TRBV20-1	NA	TRBD1
CASSQLGEQYF	TGTGCCAGCAGCCAGCTGGGCGAGCAGTACTTC	11	TRBJ2-7	TRBV3-1	NA	NA
CSAREDPSGEQYF	TGCAGTGCTAGAGAAGACCCATCGGGGGAGCAGTACTTC	13	TRBJ2-7	TRBV20-1	few	NA
CASSLNGLAGENSGANVLTF	TGTGCCAGCAGTTTAAACGGACTAGCGGGAGAGAACTCTGGGGCCAACGTCCTGACTTTC	20	TRBJ2-6	TRBV28	NA	TRBD2
CASSLESSGSINIQYF	TGTGCCAGCAGCTTAGAATCCAGCGGGAGTATAAACATTCAGTACTTC	16	TRBJ2-4	TRBV7-8	many	TRBD2
CSVGGISGANVLTF	TGCAGCGTTGGCGGTATTTCTGGGGCCAACGTCCTGACTTTC	14	TRBJ2-6	TRBV29-1	NA	NA
CASSPTGTYTEAFF	TGTGCCAGCAGCCCAACAGGGACCTACACTGAAGCTTTCTTT	14	TRBJ1-1	TRBV6-2/TRBV6-3	NA	NA
CASSYSALTVLF	TGTGCCAGCAGTTACTCGGCCTTGACAGTACTCTTC	12	TRBJ1-2	TRBV6-2/TRBV6-3	NA	NA
CSGEEGNTEAFF	TGCAGTGGGGAGGAGGGAAACACTGAAGCTTTCTTT	12	TRBJ1-1	TRBV20-1	few	NA
CASSLAKLAGGNNEQFF	TGTGCCAGCAGTTTAGCCAAACTAGCGGGGGGGAATAATGAGCAGTTCTTC	17	TRBJ2-1	TRBV12-3/TRBV12-4	few	TRBD2
CASSLGDRVGNEQFF	TGTGCCAGCAGTTTAGGGGACAGGGTAGGCAATGAGCAGTTCTTC	15	TRBJ2-1	TRBV28	few	TRBD1
CSAGDGKNIQYF	TGCAGTGCTGGGGACGGAAAAAACATTCAGTACTTC	12	TRBJ2-4	TRBV20-1	many	NA
CASSKGSGTGGDGNTIYF	TGTGCCAGCAGCAAAGGAAGTGGGACAGGGGGAGATGGAAACACCATATATTTT	18	TRBJ1-3	TRBV21-1	few	NA
CSARTPNAEAFF	TGCAGTGCTAGGACCCCCAATGCTGAAGCTTTCTTT	12	TRBJ1-1	TRBV20-1	NA	NA
CASSRQDRGYTF	TGTGCCAGCAGCCGACAGGATAGGGGCTACACCTTC	12	TRBJ1-2	TRBV12-3/TRBV12-4	NA	NA
CASTPSPVSPLHF	TGTGCCAGCACCCCATCTCCGGTTTCACCCCTCCACTTT	13	TRBJ1-6	TRBV12-3/TRBV12-4	NA	NA
CASSQDAGFSWTSDTQYF	TGTGCCAGCAGCCAAGATGCAGGGTTCAGCTGGACTTCAGATACGCAGTATTTT	18	TRBJ2-3	TRBV3-1	NA	NA
CSAVQGSQPQHF	TGCAGTGCGGTACAGGGGTCTCAGCCCCAGCATTTT	12	TRBJ1-5	TRBV20-1	few	TRBD1
CASSLGVDEQFF	TGCGCCAGCAGCTTAGGGGTAGATGAGCAGTTCTTC	12	TRBJ2-1	TRBV5-1	many	NA
CATSTSQGNEQFF	TGTGCCACCAGCACCAGCCAGGGGAATGAGCAGTTCTTC	13	TRBJ2-1	TRBV15	few	NA
CASRGTVSGANVLTF	TGCGCCAGCAGGGGCACAGTCTCTGGGGCCAACGTCCTGACTTTC	15	TRBJ2-6	TRBV5-1	few	NA
CAISESTRTTYEQYF	TGTGCCATCAGTGAGTCCACCCGAACCACCTACGAGCAGTACTTC	15	TRBJ2-7	TRBV10-3	many	NA
CASSEWKGARNEKLFF	TGTGCCAGCAGTGAATGGAAAGGGGCCCGAAATGAAAAACTGTTTTTT	16	TRBJ1-4	TRBV25-1	NA	NA
CASSFGLAGVETQYF	TGTGCCAGCAGCTTCGGACTAGCGGGAGTAGAGACCCAGTACTTC	15	TRBJ2-5	TRBV7-2	few	TRBD2
CAISPEGNGYTF	TGTGCCATCAGCCCCGAGGGTAATGGCTACACCTTC	12	TRBJ1-2	TRBV10-3	few	NA
CASSPAGGTQYF	TGTGCCAGCAGCCCGGCGGGGGGGACCCAGTACTTC	12	TRBJ2-5	TRBV7-8	NA	TRBD2
CSAKGSNQPQHF	TGCAGTGCTAAAGGTAGCAATCAGCCCCAGCATTTT	12	TRBJ1-5	TRBV20-1	NA	NA
CVSRLSGSVAGELFF	TGCGTCAGCAGATTAAGCGGGAGCGTCGCCGGGGAGCTGTTTTTT	15	TRBJ2-2	TRBV5-1	few	TRBD2
CASSLVGVNEQFF	TGTGCCAGCAGCTTAGTCGGGGTCAATGAGCAGTTCTTC	13	TRBJ2-1	TRBV13	NA	NA
CASSPGPTLLASTDTQYF	TGCGCCAGCAGCCCGGGACCGACATTATTAGCTAGCACAGATACGCAGTATTTT	18	TRBJ2-3	TRBV5-1	few	NA
CASSEAVSTGELFF	TGTGCCAGCAGTGAAGCGGTCTCTACCGGGGAGCTGTTTTTT	14	TRBJ2-2	TRBV6-1	NA	NA
CASSPRDDYGYTF	TGTGCCAGCAGCCCCAGGGATGACTATGGCTACACCTTC	13	TRBJ1-2	TRBV5-4	few	NA
CASSPRDRGYNEQFF	TGTGCCAGCAGCCCAAGGGACAGGGGCTACAATGAGCAGTTCTTC	15	TRBJ2-1	TRBV7-2	many	TRBD1
CSVEIWTSGGGEQYF	TGCAGCGTTGAGATTTGGACTAGCGGGGGAGGAGAGCAGTACTTC	15	TRBJ2-7	TRBV29-1	few	TRBD2
CAASTSGGNTIYF	TGTGCCGCCTCGACGTCGGGGGGAAACACCATATATTTT	13	TRBJ1-3	TRBV24-1	few	NA
CASKIRDTGSYEQYF	TGTGCCAGCAAAATCCGGGACACGGGCTCCTACGAGCAGTACTTC	15	TRBJ2-7	TRBV27	few	NA
CAITGDYTEAFF	TGTGCCATCACAGGAGACTACACTGAAGCTTTCTTT	12	TRBJ1-1	TRBV12-3/TRBV12-4	many	NA
CAIRPGQTTNEKLFF	TGTGCCATCAGGCCCGGACAGACGACTAATGAAAAACTGTTTTTT	15	TRBJ1-4	TRBV10-3	few	NA
CASSFIAGGEETQYF	TGTGCCAGCAGCTTTATAGCGGGGGGGGAAGAGACCCAGTACTTC	15	TRBJ2-5	TRBV7-6	few	TRBD2
CSASLLTRNTGELFF	TGCAGTGCTAGCCTTCTCACTAGAAACACCGGGGAGCTGTTTTTT	15	TRBJ2-2	TRBV20-1	many	NA
CAWMGGLAGYTF	TGTGCCTGGATGGGGGGGCTTGCTGGCTACACCTTC	12	TRBJ1-2	TRBV30	NA	NA